The 22 T cell receptor beta chains given below trace back to one sample, sequenced in a study of regulatory T cells in long-lasting Graves disease (dated by TCRdb to the early 2020s). The sample's time point label is to be understood as: newly diagnosed GD, antithyroid drugs for less than 3 months. RNA was extracted from PBMCs in TRIzol for both TCR sequencing and RNA sequencing. The library came from multiplex PCR. Sequencing used an Illumina HiSeq 4000. iRepertoire HTBI primers and Arm-PCR amplification of CDR3 regions were used to construct TCR beta libraries. In-frame beta chains were kept once TCRdb had trimmed the public reads at Q25 with fastp and called clones with MiXCR. Duplicate CDR3 protein sequences are folded into a single record with the most common DNA and genes. The sample table contains about 240,000 distinct CDR3 sequences; only one count was recorded for 20% to 25% of them. Around 13% of the sample belongs to the ten largest clones.

Sequences were derived from peripheral blood mononuclear cells (PBMCs), sampled at new diagnosis, from a patient treated with antithyroid drugs. The receptor set was obtained from a female donor with Graves disease.

The V and J genes are TRBV20-1 and TRBJ2-7; D might be TRBD1 (6 bases). V gave up 5 bases and J gave up 4 bases, with 9 bases separating them. The CDR3 is 11 amino acids. Germline V gene data show CDR1 as DFQATT and CDR2 as SNEGSKA (reference sequence). The CDR3 loop is CSAGRGYEQYF. CDR3 DNA sequence: TGCAGTGCTGGCAGGGGATACGAGCAGTACTTC.

This clonotype has a count of ten or more. The V call is TRBV7-2, the J call TRBJ2-7; weak D call: TRBD1 (6 bases). CDR3 size: 14 residues. From germline, CDR1 is SGHTA and CDR2 FQGNSA. V lost 4 bases and J 2 bases, leaving 12 bases between the germline ends. CDR3 nucleotide sequence: TGTGCCAGCAGCTCCGGGACAAATGCCTACGAGCAGTACTTC. Protein: CASSSGTNAYEQYF. Complete variable domain (other parts from reference TRBV7-2 and TRBJ2-7): GAGVSQSPSNKVTEKGKDVELRCDPISGHTALYWYRQSLGQGLEFLIYFQGNSAPDKSGLPSDRFSAERTGGSVSTLTIQRTQQEDSAVYLCASSSGTNAYEQYFGPGTRLTVT.

This clonotype was recorded many times. J is TRBJ2-7 and V is TRBV5-4, with 14 bases lining up with TRBD2. The CDR3 is 16 residues long. The J segment lost 3 bases and the V segment lost 4 bases, leaving 6 bases of the junction unmatched. Germline V gives CDR1 SGHNT, CDR2 YYREEE (reference sequence). The CDR3 nucleotides are TGTGCCAGCAGCCGGGGACTAGCGGGAGATTACTACGAGCAGTACTTC. Protein sequence: CASSRGLAGDYYEQYF.

This clonotype showed up many times. The chain has TRBV19 and TRBJ1-1; D is unresolved. Germline V gene sequence: CDR1 LNHDA, CDR2 SQIVND (reference sequence). The CDR3 sequence is 11 residues long. The ends were cut back, 3 bases at V and 7 bases at J, with 6 bases in the middle. CDR3 nucleotides: TGTGCCAGTAGTATTTCGGTTGAAGCTTTCTTT. As protein: CASSISVEAFF.

This clonotype has at least ten counts. The rearrangement joins TRBV5-1 to TRBJ2-2; tentatively, D is TRBD1 or TRBD2 (5 bases each). V lost 5 bases, J lost 3 bases, and 14 bases lay in between. Germline values: CDR1 SGHRS, CDR2 YFSETQ. CDR3 length: 15 residues. CDR3 nucleotides: TGCGCCAGCAGATCCGGGGCACGATACACCGGGGAGCTGTTTTTT. Encoded protein: CASRSGARYTGELFF.

This clonotype occurred many times. The CDR3 reads CASSVGLYTGELFF. CDR3 sequence (DNA): TGCGCCAGCAGCGTGGGACTCTACACCGGGGAGCTGTTTTTT. The rearrangement links TRBV5-1 to TRBJ2-2; a possible D gene is TRBD2 (6 bases). This CDR3 region has 14 residues. V was clipped by 4 bases and J by 3 bases, with 10 bases between them. Germline CDR1 SGHRS, CDR2 YFSETQ. The full variable domain, completed using reference TRBV5-1 and TRBJ2-2, is KAGVTQTPRYLIKTRGQQVTLSCSPISGHRSVSWYQQTPGQGLQFLFEYFSETQRNKGNFPGRFSGRQFSNSRSEMNVSTLELGDSALYLCASSVGLYTGELFFGEGSRLTVL.

This clonotype was counted many times. V gene TRBV20-1 combines with J gene TRBJ2-7; 9 bases are shared with TRBD1. The CDR3 contains 13 residues. Looked up from germline, CDR1 is DFQATT and CDR2 is SNEGSKA (reference sequence). V shed 4 bases, J shed 3 bases, and the junction held 4 bases outside the gene matches. As DNA, the CDR3 is TGCAGTGCTAAACAGGGGGCGGGCTACGAGCAGTACTTC. Protein product: CSAKQGAGYEQYF.

In its sample, this clonotype was seen once. The chain has TRBV3-1 and TRBJ2-5; D is perhaps TRBD2 (5 bases). Trimming cost V 6 bases and J 4 bases, with 18 bases left between them. This CDR3 comprises 15 residues. Germline CDR1 reads LGHDT; CDR2 reads YNNKEL (reference sequence). CDR3 sequence reads: CASSPNLGLGETQYF. CDR3 bases: TGTGCCAGCAGTCCTAACCTCGGACTCGGAGAGACCCAGTACTTC.

The rearrangement uses TRBV12-3 or TRBV12-4 and TRBJ2-3; 11 positions match TRBD2. The V segment lost 4 bases and the J segment 3 bases; nucleotides outside the gene matches: 6. This CDR3 has 16 residues. The CDR3: CASSSIAGGRTDTQYF. CDR3 DNA: TGTGCCAGCAGTTCAATAGCGGGAGGGAGGACAGATACGCAGTATTTT.

This clonotype was detected many times. The CDR3 loop is CASSPRTGKETQYF. The CDR3 nucleotides read TGTGCCAGCAGCCCCCGGACTGGAAAAGAGACCCAGTACTTC. The gene calls are TRBV11-2 and TRBJ2-5, with D perhaps TRBD2 (5 bases). V gave up 5 bases and J gave up 3 bases, with 13 bases separating them. The germline gives CDR1 SGHAT, CDR2 FQNNGV. The CDR3 length is 14 residues.

This clonotype has ten or more counts. The chain recombines TRBV28 with TRBJ2-7; D not certain. Per germline, CDR1 MDHEN and CDR2 SYDVKM. Deletions cut 9 bases from V and 6 bases from J, with 15 bases between. The CDR3 covers 12 residues. The CDR3 coding sequence is TGTGCCAGTAGAATGACGCCGGGCGAGCAGTACTTC. This translates into CASRMTPGEQYF.

There are a few counts of this clonotype. The chain uses TRBV20-1 and TRBJ2-1; either TRBD1 or TRBD2 may supply D (5 bases each). The germline V gene encodes CDR1 DFQATT and CDR2 SNEGSKA (reference sequence). The CDR3 runs to 17 residues. V lost 8 bases to trimming and J lost 6 bases, with 29 bases between them. The CDR3 bases are TGCAGTATGACCGTTGAGCGAGTGGGGGAACCGTTCAATGAGCAGTTCTTC. Protein product: CSMTVERVGEPFNEQFF.

There are many counts of this clonotype. The CDR3 region is CASSRGQGLSYEQYF. The CDR3 coding sequence is TGTGCCAGCAGTCGAGGACAGGGCCTCTCCTACGAGCAGTACTTC. The chain combines TRBV11-1 with TRBJ2-7; the match to TRBD1 covers 8 bases. Germline values: CDR1 SGHAT, CDR2 FQDESV (reference sequence). V gave up 6 bases and J gave up 0 bases; unmatched junction bases: 7. CDR3 length: 15 residues. The full variable domain, in which reference TRBV11-1 and TRBJ2-7 provide the parts outside the CDR3, is EAEVAQSPRYKITEKSQAVAFWCDPISGHATLYWYRQILGQGPELLVQFQDESVVDDSQLPKDRFSAERLKGVDSTLKIQPAELGDSAMYLCASSRGQGLSYEQYFGPGTRLTVT.

This clonotype has at least ten counts. The chain joins TRBV12-3 or TRBV12-4 to TRBJ2-3; D is undetermined. Between the trimmed V and J ends, which lost 6 bases and 5 bases, there was a span of 21 bases. CDR3 size: 16 residues. In DNA form, the CDR3 reads TGTGCCAGCAGCCGGACCCGCATACGACTGGGAGATACGCAGTATTTT. This sequence encodes CASSRTRIRLGDTQYF.

This clonotype was recorded many times. The rearrangement uses TRBV6-7 and TRBJ2-7, with D possibly matching TRBD2 (5 bases). TRBV6-7 is an open reading frame whose function is uncertain. This CDR3 has 14 residues. The V end lost 5 bases, the J end lost 4 bases, and 15 bases lay between the germline ends. The CDR3, as DNA: TGTGCCAGCAGTGCCGGACTTCTCCTTTACGAGCAGTACTTC. This sequence encodes CASSAGLLLYEQYF.

The rearrangement links TRBV29-1 to TRBJ1-1, with 7 bases lining up with TRBD1. V shed 7 bases, J shed 1 base, and the junction held 6 bases outside the gene matches. The CDR3 totals 13 residues. Per the germline V gene, CDR1 is SQVTM and CDR2 is ANQGSEA. CDR3 in amino acids: CSAAQGGNTEAFF. DNA for the CDR3: TGCAGCGCCGCCCAGGGGGGGAACACTGAAGCTTTCTTT.

This clonotype appeared many times. J is TRBJ1-1 and V is TRBV6-5, with D perhaps TRBD1 (6 bases). The ends were cut back, 1 base at V and 5 bases at J, with 11 bases in the middle. Per the germline V gene, CDR1 is MNHEY and CDR2 is SVGAGI. The CDR3 consists of 14 residues. CDR3 loop: CASSYWGAGTEAFF. The CDR3 DNA reads as TGTGCCAGCAGTTACTGGGGGGCAGGGACTGAAGCTTTCTTT.

Many counts were recorded for this clonotype. The V call is TRBV20-1, the J call TRBJ2-3, with TRBD2 matching over 10 bases. The CDR3 is made up of 17 amino acids. V lost 5 bases to trimming and J lost 0 bases; unmatched junction nucleotides: 11. Germline lookup yields CDR1 DFQATT and CDR2 SNEGSKA (reference sequence). Written as DNA, the CDR3 is TGCAGTGCTCGGCCTGGGGATAGCGGGGGGAGCACAGATACGCAGTATTTT. Amino acids: CSARPGDSGGSTDTQYF.

This chain links TRBV27 with TRBJ1-3; no firm D call. CDR1 is MNHEY and CDR2 is SMNVEV in the germline V gene (reference sequence). The CDR3 runs to 15 residues. V was clipped by 2 bases and J by 0 bases, with 8 bases between them. The CDR3 DNA is TGTGCCAGCAGTTTAGCCCTAAACTCTGGAAACACCATATATTTT. This sequence encodes CASSLALNSGNTIYF.

This clonotype was seen many times. The rearrangement uses TRBV11-2 and TRBJ2-1; 9 bases match TRBD2. The CDR3 is 15 amino acids. With 5 bases clipped from V and 2 bases from J, the junction kept 4 bases outside the gene matches. Germline V gene sequence: CDR1 SGHAT, CDR2 FQNNGV. The CDR3 DNA is TGTGCCAGCAGCACTAGCGGGCCAGCCTACAATGAGCAGTTCTTC. Protein product: CASSTSGPAYNEQFF.

The sample holds many counts of this clonotype. V gene TRBV5-5 combines with J gene TRBJ2-5, with a possible D match to TRBD2 (5 bases). V was trimmed by 4 bases and J by 4 bases, leaving 8 bases between them. Germline V lookup: CDR1 SGHKS, CDR2 YYEKEE (reference sequence). The CDR3 extends over 12 amino acids. This CDR3 reads CASSIEGETQYF. The DNA for the CDR3 is TGTGCCAGCAGCATTGAGGGAGAGACCCAGTACTTC.

Details on this clonotype: This may come from a read error, since a much larger clone is one base off. V is TRBV27 and J is TRBJ2-7; D tentatively reads TRBD1 or TRBD2 (5 bases each). The length of the CDR3 is 15 residues. Germline values: CDR1 MNHEY, CDR2 SMNVEV (reference sequence). CDR3 bases: TGTGCCGGCAGTTTAGGTGGGGGATATTCACGCGAGCAGTACTTC. Encoded protein: CAGSLGGGYSREQYF.